Listed here are 14 T cell receptor beta chains from one sample, sequenced in a study of OX40 agonist ivuxolimab in advanced cancers. Method: immunoSEQ multiplex PCR; TCRdb's copy keeps in-frame clones and lacks some. Among tens of thousands of clones listed, around 86% were seen once. Material: CD4+ or CD8+ T cells sorted from blood, obtained in a trial of the OX40 agonist ivuxolimab. These receptors were taken from an adult with an advanced solid tumor such as melanoma, head and neck, liver or kidney cancer.

Comments on this clone: It is unclear where the CDR3 begins or ends on the DNA, so no DNA is shown, and the CDR3 is as TCRdb lists it. V usage is TRBV19 and J usage is TRBJ1-5. Germline CDR1 reads LNHDA; CDR2 reads SQIVND (reference sequence). The CDR3 has 15 residues if both end residues are counted. CDR3: CASSILAGRNQPQHF.

The chain has TRBV19 and TRBJ2-3; D possibly corresponds to TRBD2 (7 bases). CDR3 length: 16 residues. With 10 bases removed from V and 2 bases from J, the gap between germline ends came to 22 bases. The germline V gene has CDR1 LNHDA and CDR2 SQIVND (reference sequence). CDR3 sequence: CATDPQGGGNTDTQYF. The CDR3 DNA reads TGTGCCACCGACCCCCAGGGAGGGGGTAACACAGATACGCAGTATTTT.

The rearrangement uses TRBV9 and TRBJ2-7; 8 bases map to TRBD1. The CDR3 covers 14 residues. Per the germline V gene, CDR1 is SGDLS and CDR2 is YYNGEE. V lost 0 bases, J lost 3 bases, and 2 bases stayed unmatched. CDR3 region: CASSVEQGGYEQYF. In nucleotides, the CDR3 is TGTGCCAGCAGCGTAGAACAGGGGGGCTACGAGCAGTACTTC.

The chain joins TRBV4-3 to TRBJ1-6; D gene ambiguous. V lost 5 bases and J lost 5, with 13 bases in between. CDR3 size: 15 residues. From germline, CDR1 is LGHNA and CDR2 YSLEER. The CDR3 sequence is CASSELTYNNSPLHF. The CDR3 bases are TGCGCCAGCAGCGAGCTCACATATAATAATTCACCCCTCCACTTT.

A few counts support this clone. The chain joins TRBV28 to TRBJ1-4, with D unclear. The CDR3 loop spans 15 amino acids. V shed 5 bases and J shed 7 bases, with 17 bases lying between them. The germline gives CDR1 MDHEN, CDR2 SYDVKM. The CDR3 DNA reads TGTGCCAGCAGTCTACCCCAAACCGGGAGTGAAAAACTGTTTTTT. Protein: CASSLPQTGSEKLFF.

The rearrangement uses TRBV7-6 and TRBJ2-2; D is ambiguous. Trimming removed 5 bases at V and 6 bases at J, with 4 bases between. The CDR3 sequence is 11 residues long. The germline CDR1 and CDR2 sequences are SGHVS and FNYEAQ. This CDR3 is CASSLPGELFF. DNA for the CDR3: TGTGCCAGCAGCCTCCCCGGGGAGCTGTTTTTT.

The chain recombines TRBV7-8 with TRBJ2-7, with no clear D. The germline V gene has CDR1 SGHVS and CDR2 FQNEAQ. V dropped 7 bases and J dropped 0 bases, with 10 bases sitting between them. CDR3 length: 13 residues. CDR3 protein: CASTPYNSYEQYF. The CDR3 bases are TGTGCCAGCACCCCCTACAACTCCTACGAGCAGTACTTC.

As concerns this clone: At one end the junction does not follow the germline gene, possibly because of a read error. The chain has TRBV7-2 and TRBJ1-1; 9 nucleotides match TRBD1. Per the germline V gene, CDR1 is SGHTA and CDR2 is FQGNSA. The CDR3 has 15 residues. In nucleotides, the CDR3 is TGCCTTTGCGGGGGGGACAGGGATATGAACACTGAAGCTTTCTTT. This sequence encodes CLCGGDRDMNTEAFF.

This clone was seen a handful of times. The CDR3 spells CASSDGQGAGNTIYF. The CDR3 DNA follows: TGTGCCAGCAGTGATGGTCAGGGGGCCGGAAACACCATATATTTT. V is TRBV2 and J is TRBJ1-3, with 8 bases lining up with TRBD1. With V trimmed by 3 bases and J by 4 bases, 5 bases remained unmatched. The CDR3 is 15 residues long. Germline CDR1 reads SNHLY; CDR2 reads FYNNEI.

The chain uses TRBV7-9 and TRBJ2-3, with TRBD1 matching 8 bases. Germline loops: CDR1 SEHNR, CDR2 FQNEAQ (reference sequence). V shed 3 bases, J shed 3 bases, and the junction held 5 bases outside the gene matches. The CDR3 covers 15 residues. The CDR3 protein is CASSFGQGATDTQYF. The CDR3 coding sequence is TGTGCCAGCAGCTTCGGACAGGGAGCTACAGATACGCAGTATTTT.

This clone appeared a single time. This rearrangement joins TRBV4-1 to TRBJ1-1, with D hard to call. Deletions cut 3 bases from V and 1 base from J, with 9 bases between. Germline CDR1 reads MGHRA; CDR2 reads YSYEKL. There are 14 residues in the CDR3. The CDR3 DNA reads TGCGCCAGCAGCCACGCCACAGAGAACACTGAAGCTTTCTTT. It translates to CASSHATENTEAFF.

The chain combines TRBV7-2 with TRBJ2-1; D gene uncertain. The CDR3 is made up of 12 amino acids. Trimming removed 3 bases at V and 9 bases at J, with 9 bases between. Germline CDR1 SGHTA, CDR2 FQGNSA. The CDR3 region is CASSFYGPEQFF. The CDR3 DNA reads TGTGCCAGCAGCTTCTACGGTCCTGAGCAGTTCTTC.

The chain uses TRBV7-9 and TRBJ2-1, with 8 bases fitting TRBD1. The germline CDR1 and CDR2 sequences are SEHNR and FQNEAQ (reference sequence). After removal of 4 bases from V and 4 bases from J, the junction contained 6 bases not matched to a gene. CDR3 length: 15 residues. CDR3 DNA: TGTGCCAGCAGCTCTCAGGGGGCGGGGTACAATGAGCAGTTCTTC. Translating gives CASSSQGAGYNEQFF.

The V and J genes are TRBV5-8 and TRBJ2-1; TRBD2 matches at 10 bases. CDR3 length equals 15 residues. V gave up 6 bases and J gave up 10 bases; unmatched junction bases: 13. Germline CDR1 SGHTS, CDR2 YDEGEE. The CDR3 is CASNPWTSGVREQFF. CDR3 bases: TGTGCCAGCAACCCTTGGACTAGCGGAGTCCGGGAGCAGTTCTTC. The full variable domain, in which reference TRBV5-8 and TRBJ2-1 provide the parts outside the CDR3, is EAGVTQSPTHLIKTRGQQATLRCSPISGHTSVYWYQQALGLGLQFLLWYDEGEERNRGNFPPRFSGRQFPNYSSELNVNALELEDSALYLCASNPWTSGVREQFFGPGTRLTVL.